These 18 T cell receptor beta chains were sequenced from one sample in a study of T cell responses to AZD1222 COVID-19 vaccine. Data came from immunoSEQ multiplex PCR; TCRdb stores just in-frame clones and leaves some out. The sample has around 130,000 clones, 94% seen once. The specimen comprised peripheral blood, sampled on day 0 of AZD1222 vaccination. The receptor set was obtained from an adult in good health.

This rearrangement joins TRBV7-2 to TRBJ2-7; weak D call: TRBD1 (5 bases). The CDR3 runs to 15 residues. Trimming stripped 2 bases from V and 0 bases from J, with 11 bases between. Germline-derived CDR1 and CDR2 are SGHTA and FQGNSA. This CDR3 is CASSLMAGPSYEQYF. The CDR3 nucleotides are TGTGCCAGCAGCTTAATGGCAGGGCCCTCCTACGAGCAGTACTTC. Complete variable domain (other parts from reference TRBV7-2 and TRBJ2-7): GAGVSQSPSNKVTEKGKDVELRCDPISGHTALYWYRQSLGQGLEFLIYFQGNSAPDKSGLPSDRFSAERTGGSVSTLTIQRTQQEDSAVYLCASSLMAGPSYEQYFGPGTRLTVT.

V and J are TRBV29-1 and TRBJ1-1, with D hard to call. The CDR3 runs to 11 residues. Germline V lookup: CDR1 SQVTM, CDR2 ANQGSEA. The V end was cut by 3 bases, the J end by 6 bases, with 8 bases between. CDR3 DNA sequence: TGCAGCGTTGATCCGGGGTCTGAAGCTTTCTTT. Protein sequence: CSVDPGSEAFF.

J is TRBJ2-6 and V is TRBV4-2; the D is unclear. Trimming removed 0 bases from V and 0 bases from J, with 6 bases in between. The CDR3 has 16 residues. Per germline, CDR1 LGHNA and CDR2 YNFKEQ. The CDR3 coding sequence is TGTGCCAGCAGCCAAGAAGGTATCTCTGGGGCCAACGTCCTGACTTTC. Protein: CASSQEGISGANVLTF.

Concerning this clone itself: Other DNA sequences in this specimen translate into the identical CDR3. V and J are TRBV18 and TRBJ1-2; TRBD1 agrees at 9 bases. Trimming cost V 6 bases and J 2 bases; bases outside gene matches: 4. This CDR3 region has 14 residues. Germline V gene data show CDR1 as KGHSH and CDR2 as LQKENI. For the CDR3, the DNA is TGTGCCAGCTCGCCGACAGGGGGGAACTATGGCTACACCTTC. Protein sequence: CASSPTGGNYGYTF.

This rearrangement joins TRBV5-1 to TRBJ1-1, with 7 positions matching TRBD1. CDR3 length equals 15 residues. Germline loops: CDR1 SGHRS, CDR2 YFSETQ. V lost 3 bases to trimming and J lost 1 base; unmatched junction nucleotides: 6. CDR3 DNA: TGCGCCAGCAGCTCGAACAGGGGCAAGAACACTGAAGCTTTCTTT. This encodes CASSSNRGKNTEAFF.

The chain combines TRBV24-1 with TRBJ2-1; possible D gene TRBD1, 5 bases. Germline CDR1 KGHDR, CDR2 SFDVKD. The CDR3 runs 14 residues. V was trimmed by 4 bases and J by 5 bases, leaving 11 bases between them. The CDR3 nucleotides read TGTGCCACCAGTGACCCGGACACAAACAATGAGCAGTTCTTC. This codes for CATSDPDTNNEQFF.

This sequence joins TRBV9 and TRBJ2-1; TRBD1 aligns across 9 bases. CDR1 SGDLS and CDR2 YYNGEE come from the germline V gene. CDR3 size: 15 residues. The ends lost 3 bases at V and 8 bases at J; junction bases unmatched: 9. The CDR3, as DNA: TGTGCCAGCAGCGCCCGGGACAGGGTATTGGATGAGCAGTTCTTC. Encoded protein: CASSARDRVLDEQFF.

The chain links TRBV12-3 or TRBV12-4 to TRBJ1-2; D gene unclear. The CDR3 covers 13 residues. Trimming removed 1 base at V and 5 bases at J, with 8 bases between. The CDR3 DNA is TGTGCCAGCAGTTTAGAGGGCCCTTATGGCTACACCTTC. This translates into CASSLEGPYGYTF.

The V gene is TRBV7-8, the J gene TRBJ2-7, with 7 bases fitting TRBD1. V was clipped by 3 bases and J by 3 bases; unmatched bases: 5. Germline assignment: CDR1 SGHVS and CDR2 FQNEAQ. The CDR3 extends over 14 amino acids. CDR3 sequence reads: CASSLWGQNYEQYF. CDR3 sequence (DNA): TGTGCCAGCAGCTTGTGGGGACAGAACTACGAGCAGTACTTC. The complete variable domain, with remaining parts taken from reference TRBV7-8 and TRBJ2-7, reads GAGVSQSPRYKVAKRGQDVALRCDPISGHVSLFWYQQALGQGPEFLTYFQNEAQLDKSGLPSDRFFAERPEGSVSTLKIQRTQQEDSAVYLCASSLWGQNYEQYFGPGTRLTVT.

This clone was observed once. The chain has TRBV7-8 and TRBJ2-7; tentatively, D is TRBD2 (5 bases). CDR3 length: 15 amino acids. Germline assignment: CDR1 SGHVS and CDR2 FQNEAQ. Between the trimmed V and J ends, which lost 1 base and 3 bases, there was a span of 13 bases. Written as DNA, the CDR3 is TGTGCCAGCAGCTTAGGGCCGGACTTATACTACGAGCAGTACTTC. It specifies CASSLGPDLYYEQYF.

The chain couples TRBV19 to TRBJ2-3; TRBD1 agrees at 10 bases. The CDR3 sequence is 15 residues long. The J segment lost 10 bases and the V segment lost 5 bases, leaving 12 bases of the junction unmatched. Per germline, CDR1 LNHDA and CDR2 SQIVND (reference sequence). The CDR3, as DNA: TGTGCCAGTAGTCCTCCCGGGACAGGGGTCCCTTCGCAGTATTTT. This translates into CASSPPGTGVPSQYF.

This rearrangement joins TRBV7-2 to TRBJ2-3; D not certain. The germline V gene has CDR1 SGHTA and CDR2 FQGNSA. V lost 2 bases and J lost 3, with 9 bases in between. The length of the CDR3 is 14 residues. CDR3 protein: CASSLLGTTDTQYF. DNA of the CDR3: TGTGCCAGCAGCTTATTGGGAACAACAGATACGCAGTATTTT.

The genes are TRBV5-1 and TRBJ1-1, with D possibly being TRBD1 (6 bases). The CDR3 is 17 amino acids. Trimming cost V 0 bases and J 4 bases, with 19 bases left between them. CDR1 and CDR2 from the germline V gene are SGHRS and YFSETQ. The CDR3 spells CASSLALRKGEGTEAFF. The CDR3 nucleotides are TGCGCCAGCAGCTTGGCCCTCCGAAAGGGGGAGGGCACTGAAGCTTTCTTT.

V and J are TRBV12-2 and TRBJ1-2; the D call TRBD1 from the table was never checked on the DNA. TRBV12-2 represents a pseudogene. The CDR3 length is 14 residues. This chain's CDR3 is CASRLVGGQGFDTF. As DNA, the CDR3 is TGTGCAAGTCGCTTAGTAGGCGGACAGGGTTTCGACACCTTC.

This clone is a singleton in its sample. The chain links TRBV28 to TRBJ1-5, with TRBD1 identical over 8 bases. The CDR3 has 15 residues. The germline V gene encodes CDR1 MDHEN and CDR2 SYDVKM. V shed 3 bases, J shed 5 bases, and the junction held 6 bases outside the gene matches. CDR3 sequence (DNA): TGTGCCAGCAGTTTCCCCACCAGGGGGCATCAGCCCCAGCATTTT. It specifies CASSFPTRGHQPQHF.

This clone was counted a single time. The J gene is TRBJ2-5, the V gene TRBV30; 11 bases are shared with TRBD1. CDR3 length: 14 residues. V was pared by 5 bases and J by 6 bases, with 8 bases of the junction left unmatched. Germline values: CDR1 GTSNPN, CDR2 SVGIG (reference sequence). This chain's CDR3 is CAWDPGTGGKTQYF. The CDR3 coding sequence is TGTGCCTGGGACCCCGGGACAGGGGGAAAGACCCAGTACTTC.

In DNA, the CDR3 is TGTGCCAGTGCAAGCCAGGCGGGGTACGAGCAGTACTTC. It is translated as CASASQAGYEQYF. The genes are TRBV6-6 and TRBJ2-7; tentatively, D is TRBD2 (6 bases). Trimming removed 9 bases at V and 4 bases at J, with 16 bases between. The CDR3 spans 13 residues. Germline CDR1 MNHNY, CDR2 SVGAGI (reference sequence).

V usage is TRBV11-2 and J usage is TRBJ2-1, with TRBD1 identical over 9 bases. Germline-derived CDR1 and CDR2 are SGHAT and FQNNGV. V trimming: 1 base; J trimming: 2 bases; junction bases outside the gene matches: 3. This CDR3 has 16 amino acids. CDR3 residues: CASSLGGTGPYNEQFF. The CDR3 DNA follows: TGTGCCAGCAGCTTAGGTGGGACAGGGCCCTACAATGAGCAGTTCTTC.